This TCR beta chain was found in a study of cytomegalovirus exposure and HLA in healthy donors. The V and J ends lost 0 bases and 6 bases, in that order; junction bases with no gene match: 16. The CDR3 loop spans 18 amino acids. The germline CDR1 and CDR2 sequences are LGHNA and YNFKEQ. The PCR employed 60 Vbeta primers together with 13 Jbeta primers. Only in-frame clones appear in the TCRdb table, and some are missing; sequencing was by immunoSEQ multiplex PCR. The sample shows fewer than 50,000 clones, and roughly 8% sits with its ten largest clones. About this clone: Its antigen is unknown.

Findings and limits, study-wide: A previous analysis found most TCR beta V segments productive roughly 90% or roughly 30% of the time.

V and J are TRBV4-2 and TRBJ2-7; 8 bases line up with TRBD2. Specimen: PBMCs. The TCR sequence derives from a male donor in good health and CMV-seronegative. The CDR3 spells CASSQEDRGGRSGSEQYF. Here the CDR3 DNA reads TGTGCCAGCAGCCAAGAGGACCGGGGGGGGAGGAGTGGAAGCGAGCAGTACTTC.